The 2 T cell receptor beta chains reported below all come from one sample, sequenced in a study of T cells in Graves' hyperthyroidism and ophthalmopathy. TCR beta CDR3 sequences were amplified from RNA transcripts. In the first-round RT-PCR of the TCR CDR3, the HTBI primer set was used. Each CDR3 protein is one row after TCRdb ran MiXCR on the multiplex PCR reads. Among some 440,000 distinct CDR3 sequences, 15% to 19% were seen once, and the ten largest hold approximately 7.5%. Sequenced sample: blood. These receptors all come from a woman younger than 30 with Graves' hyperthyroidism.

This clonotype occurred many times. The chain couples TRBV18 to TRBJ2-5; D unclear. Germline V gene data show CDR1 as KGHSH and CDR2 as LQKENI. The CDR3 totals 16 residues. V lost 4 bases, J lost 5 bases, and 20 bases lay in between. The CDR3 region has the DNA TGTGCCAGCTCACGCCCTAGAAGGGTGGGTGATGAGACCCAGTACTTC. It translates to CASSRPRRVGDETQYF.

Many counts were recorded for this clonotype. The genes are TRBV2 and TRBJ1-2; no definite D call. The CDR3 has 13 residues. The V gene lost 7 bases and the J gene lost 2 bases, with 11 bases spanning the gap. CDR1 and CDR2 from the germline V gene are SNHLY and FYNNEI. The CDR3 loop is CASKRNSNYGYTF. The CDR3, as DNA: TGTGCCAGCAAACGTAACAGCAACTATGGCTACACCTTC.